The source of this T cell receptor beta chain is a study of T cells after posttransplantation cyclophosphamide. Regarding the study as a whole: TRB clonality was highly associated with recipient CMV seropositivity and reactivation.

Libraries were prepared by immunoSEQ multiplex PCR; TCRdb keeps only in-frame clonotypes and omits some of them. Seen here are roughly 25,000 clones, 86% observed once, and the top ten hold approximately 6.8%. The CDR3 totals 16 residues. V shed 0 bases, J shed 3 bases, and the junction held 4 bases outside the gene matches. Germline CDR1 reads LGHNA; CDR2 reads YNFKEQ. Remarks on this clone: Its antigen is unknown.

The sample was PBMCs. The source of this sequence is a woman in her sixties with a blood cancer, CMV-positive, and with a related stem cell donor. This chain connects TRBV4-2 to TRBJ2-1, with 8 bases matching TRBD2. The CDR3 loop reads CASSQETSGSYNEQFF. CDR3 bases: TGTGCCAGCAGCCAAGAAACCAGCGGGAGCTACAATGAGCAGTTCTTC.